The clone carrying this TCR beta chain was observed at least ten times. The sample comes from a study of molecular identifiers for immune sequencing clone quantification. About the study: With replicates, the RNA of around 18,000 or 91,000 naive CD8 cells was split five ways and four were sequenced.

For naive CD8 T cells, sorting used the CD8+CD4-CCR7+CD45RA+ phenotype. As previously described, bulk TCR libraries were made using listed TCR primers. One entry per CDR3 protein results from TCRdb running MiXCR on the PCR reads. Among 460,000 or so distinct CDR3 sequences listed, around 21% were seen once. Material for sequencing was naive CD8+ T cells from blood, with Jurkat cell RNA spiked in. Subset: FACS-sorted CD8+CD4-CCR7+CD45RA+ naive T cells. This TCR was sampled from a human donor in good health. Some libraries in this study had Jurkat cell RNA spiked in.

The CDR3 loop is CSVRLAGQGTDTQYF. CDR3 coding DNA: TGCAGCGTTCGACTGGCGGGACAGGGCACAGATACGCAGTATTTT. The chain combines TRBV29-1 with TRBJ2-3, with TRBD1 matching over 8 bases. V trimming: 5 bases; J trimming: 1 base; junction bases outside the gene matches: 8. Germline CDR1 SQVTM, CDR2 ANQGSEA. The CDR3 loop spans 15 amino acids.